Following are 14 T cell receptor beta chains from one sample sequenced in a study of control samples from healthy donors and cancer patients. TCRdb's table, derived via immunoSEQ multiplex PCR, lists solely in-frame clones and lacks some. Of around 80,000 clones listed, about 95% are singletons. Sequencing was done on a sample of blood. The origin of the receptors is a woman in her thirties in good health.

The rearrangement uses TRBV19 and TRBJ1-2; TRBD1 aligns across 9 bases. Germline trimming cut 5 bases from V and 7 bases from J; bases unmatched to any gene: 8. Germline assignment: CDR1 LNHDA and CDR2 SQIVND (reference sequence). This CDR3 is built from 14 residues. DNA for the CDR3: TGTGCCAGTAGTTCTCCGGGACAGGGATTTGGCTACACCTTC. The encoded protein is CASSSPGQGFGYTF.

The chain couples TRBV25-1 to TRBJ1-1; D unclear. Trimming took off 8 bases at V and 2 bases at J, with 9 bases between the two ends. Per the germline V gene, CDR1 is MGHDK and CDR2 is SYGVNS. The CDR3 is 12 amino acids. The CDR3 DNA reads TGTGCCAGCGCGTCGATCAACACTGAAGCTTTCTTT. This encodes CASASINTEAFF.

The genes are TRBV7-3 and TRBJ1-1; 7 nucleotides match TRBD1. The V and J ends lost 5 bases and 3 bases, in that order; junction bases with no gene match: 18. The CDR3 runs 18 residues. Germline loops: CDR1 SGHTA, CDR2 FQGTGA. CDR3 sequence reads: CASSPRLDRVDGDTEAFF. CDR3 coding DNA: TGTGCCAGCAGCCCACGGCTAGACAGGGTTGATGGAGACACTGAAGCTTTCTTT. The full variable domain, its missing parts supplied by reference TRBV7-3 and TRBJ1-1, is GAGVSQTPSNKVTEKGKYVELRCDPISGHTALYWYRQSLGQGPEFLIYFQGTGAADDSGLPNDRFFAVRPEGSVSTLKIQRTERGDSAVYLCASSPRLDRVDGDTEAFFGQGTRLTVV.

CDR3 residues: CASSLGGALNEQFF. Written as DNA, the CDR3 is TGCGCCAGCAGCCTCGGGGGGGCCTTAAATGAGCAGTTCTTC. V is TRBV5-1 and J is TRBJ2-1, with TRBD2 identical over 8 bases. The CDR3 length is 14 residues. Trimming removed 4 bases from V and 7 bases from J; junction bases left unmatched: 7. Germline CDR1 is SGHRS and CDR2 is YFSETQ. The whole variable domain, remainder taken from reference TRBV5-1 and TRBJ2-1, is KAGVTQTPRYLIKTRGQQVTLSCSPISGHRSVSWYQQTPGQGLQFLFEYFSETQRNKGNFPGRFSGRQFSNSRSEMNVSTLELGDSALYLCASSLGGALNEQFFGPGTRLTVL.

V is TRBV3-1 (or the pseudogene TRBV3-2) and J is TRBJ1-1, with a tentative D call TRBD1 (5 bases). Germline V gives CDR1 LGHDT, CDR2 YNNKEL (reference sequence). V dropped 0 bases and J dropped 2 bases, with 10 bases sitting between them. The CDR3 length is 15 residues. The CDR3 spells CASSQDGARNTEAFF. CDR3 nucleotide sequence: TGTGCCAGCAGCCAAGACGGGGCGAGAAACACTGAAGCTTTCTTT.

A single count supports this clone. The chain has TRBV7-9 and TRBJ2-7; TRBD2 matches 12 bases. With 4 bases clipped from V and 3 bases from J, the junction kept 10 bases outside the gene matches. In germline, CDR1 is SEHNR, CDR2 FQNEAQ (reference sequence). This CDR3 is built from 17 residues. CDR3 DNA sequence: TGTGCCAGCAGCTCGCCGCCCGGGACTAGCGGGTTCTACGAGCAGTACTTC. It encodes CASSSPPGTSGFYEQYF. Drawing the rest from reference TRBV7-9 and TRBJ2-7, the complete variable domain is DTGVSQNPRHKITKRGQNVTFRCDPISEHNRLYWYRQTLGQGPEFLTYFQNEAQLEKSRLLSDRFSAERPKGSFSTLEIQRTEQGDSAMYLCASSSPPGTSGFYEQYFGPGTRLTVT.

The chain links TRBV5-1 to TRBJ1-1; D is uncertain. This CDR3 spans 13 amino acids. Germline CDR1 is SGHRS and CDR2 is YFSETQ. Trimming shortened V by 0 bases and J by 7 bases, and 10 bases separated the two germline ends. The CDR3 coding sequence is TGCGCCAGCAGCTTGGGTGGACGGATTGAAGCTTTCTTT. Translated, it gives CASSLGGRIEAFF.

This chain joins TRBV7-9 and TRBJ1-4, with 8 positions matching TRBD1. The ends lost 3 bases at V and 8 bases at J; junction bases unmatched: 2. The CDR3 consists of 13 residues. Germline values: CDR1 SEHNR, CDR2 FQNEAQ (reference sequence). CDR3 sequence reads: CASSLTGDEKLFF. The DNA of the CDR3 is TGTGCCAGCAGCTTGACAGGGGACGAAAAACTGTTTTTT.

This clone was seen a few times. This rearrangement joins TRBV19 to TRBJ1-4; a weak D match, TRBD1 (5 bases). In germline, CDR1 is LNHDA, CDR2 SQIVND (reference sequence). CDR3 length equals 15 residues. Trimming stripped 3 bases from V and 7 bases from J, with 15 bases between. The CDR3 region has the DNA TGTGCCAGTAGTATTAGGGCAGTTGGGGGTGAAAAACTGTTTTTT. Protein sequence: CASSIRAVGGEKLFF.

The V call is TRBV5-1, the J call TRBJ1-5; D might be TRBD1 (5 bases). Deletions cut 0 bases from V and 5 bases from J, with 9 bases between. Germline CDR1 and CDR2: SGHRS and YFSETQ. The CDR3 is made up of 14 amino acids. The CDR3 DNA follows: TGCGCCAGCAGCTTGGCCTCGGGGGATCAGCCCCAGCATTTT. Its protein is CASSLASGDQPQHF.

V and J are TRBV7-9 and TRBJ1-1; no definite D call. CDR1 SEHNR and CDR2 FQNEAQ come from the germline V gene (reference sequence). The CDR3 extends over 15 amino acids. Trimming removed 1 base at V and 3 bases at J, with 12 bases between. The CDR3 protein is CASSLVLQTDTEAFF. The CDR3 DNA sequence: TGTGCCAGCAGCTTAGTTTTACAGACCGACACTGAAGCTTTCTTT.

CDR3 sequence (DNA): TGTGCCAGCAGCCAAGATGCAGGGTTAGGCTACACCTTC. Amino acid sequence: CASSQDAGLGYTF. The chain combines TRBV3-1 (or the pseudogene TRBV3-2) with TRBJ1-2; D is possibly TRBD1 (5 bases). V gave up 0 bases and J gave up 8 bases, with 10 bases separating them. Germline V CDR1 and CDR2: LGHDT, YNNKEL (reference sequence). The CDR3 is made up of 13 amino acids.

The chain has TRBV20-1 and TRBJ1-5; 9 nucleotides match TRBD1. The germline V gene encodes CDR1 DFQATT and CDR2 SNEGSKA (reference sequence). V was pared by 3 bases and J by 1 base, with 13 bases of the junction left unmatched. This CDR3 has 18 amino acids. CDR3 amino acids: CSASLYRGRLKSNQPQHF. In DNA, the CDR3 is TGCAGTGCTAGTTTATACAGGGGGCGTTTGAAGAGCAATCAGCCCCAGCATTTT.

J is TRBJ2-5 and V is TRBV24-1; TRBD2 might be the D (7 bases). The CDR3 runs 15 residues. The V end lost 4 bases, the J end lost 4 bases, and 15 bases lay between the germline ends. Germline lookup yields CDR1 KGHDR and CDR2 SFDVKD. CDR3 sequence reads: CATSEQGREGETQYF. DNA for the CDR3: TGTGCCACCAGTGAACAGGGCAGGGAGGGAGAGACCCAGTACTTC.